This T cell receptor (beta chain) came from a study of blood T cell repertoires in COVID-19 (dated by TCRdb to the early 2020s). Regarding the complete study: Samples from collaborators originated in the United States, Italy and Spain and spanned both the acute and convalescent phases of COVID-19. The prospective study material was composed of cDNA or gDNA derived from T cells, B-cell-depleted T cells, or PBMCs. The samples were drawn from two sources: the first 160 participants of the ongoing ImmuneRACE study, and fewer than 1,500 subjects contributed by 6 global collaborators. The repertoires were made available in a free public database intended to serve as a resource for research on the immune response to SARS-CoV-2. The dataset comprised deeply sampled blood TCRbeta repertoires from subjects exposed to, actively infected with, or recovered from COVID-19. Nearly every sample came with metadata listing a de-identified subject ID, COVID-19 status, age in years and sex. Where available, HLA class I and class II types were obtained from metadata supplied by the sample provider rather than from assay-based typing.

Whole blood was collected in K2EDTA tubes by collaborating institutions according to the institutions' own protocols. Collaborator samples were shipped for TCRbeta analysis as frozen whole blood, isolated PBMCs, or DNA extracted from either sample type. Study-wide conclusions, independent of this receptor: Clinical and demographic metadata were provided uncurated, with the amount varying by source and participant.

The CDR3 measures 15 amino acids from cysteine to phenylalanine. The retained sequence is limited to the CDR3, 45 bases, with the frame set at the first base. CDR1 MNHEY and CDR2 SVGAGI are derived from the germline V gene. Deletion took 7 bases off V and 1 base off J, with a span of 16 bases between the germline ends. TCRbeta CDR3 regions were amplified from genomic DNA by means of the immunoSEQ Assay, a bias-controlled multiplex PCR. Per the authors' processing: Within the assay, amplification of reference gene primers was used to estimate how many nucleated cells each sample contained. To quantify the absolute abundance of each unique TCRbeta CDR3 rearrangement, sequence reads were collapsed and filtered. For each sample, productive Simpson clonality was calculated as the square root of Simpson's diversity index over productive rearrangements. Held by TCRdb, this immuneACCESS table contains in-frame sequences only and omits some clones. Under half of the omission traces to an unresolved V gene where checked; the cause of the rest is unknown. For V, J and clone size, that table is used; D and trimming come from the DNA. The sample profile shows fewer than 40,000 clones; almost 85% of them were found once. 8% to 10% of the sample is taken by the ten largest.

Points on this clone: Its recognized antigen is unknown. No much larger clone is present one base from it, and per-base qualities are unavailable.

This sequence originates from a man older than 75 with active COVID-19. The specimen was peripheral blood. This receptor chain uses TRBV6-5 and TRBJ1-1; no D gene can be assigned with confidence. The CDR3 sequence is CASTQRPEANTEAFF. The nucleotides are TGTGCCAGCACCCAGAGGCCGGAAGCGAACACTGAAGCTTTCTTT.